This TCR beta chain comes out of a study of T cells in Graves' hyperthyroidism and ophthalmopathy. Findings of the study overall: Appearing also in blood were most of the thyroid clonotypes expanded above 0.001.

Germline assignment: CDR1 MNHNS and CDR2 SASEGT. V gave up 10 bases and J gave up 1 base, with 14 bases separating them. The CDR3 sequence is 13 residues long. It was RNA transcripts that yielded the amplified TCR beta CDR3 regions. TCR CDR3 regions were first amplified by RT-PCR with HTBI primers. TCRdb recomputed calls from the multiplex PCR reads with MiXCR, one row per CDR3 protein. The sample has 250,000 to 300,000 distinct CDR3 sequences; 13% are singletons. This clonotype has at least ten counts. Its antigen is not identified. V is TRBV6-1 and J is TRBJ2-7; the D gene is possibly TRBD2 (5 bases). The specimen was blood. The TCR was taken from a woman in her twenties or thirties with Graves' hyperthyroidism that later progressed to Graves' ophthalmopathy. CDR3 sequence: CATGERTSYEQYF. CDR3 sequence (DNA): TGTGCCACCGGGGAAAGGACGTCCTACGAGCAGTACTTC.